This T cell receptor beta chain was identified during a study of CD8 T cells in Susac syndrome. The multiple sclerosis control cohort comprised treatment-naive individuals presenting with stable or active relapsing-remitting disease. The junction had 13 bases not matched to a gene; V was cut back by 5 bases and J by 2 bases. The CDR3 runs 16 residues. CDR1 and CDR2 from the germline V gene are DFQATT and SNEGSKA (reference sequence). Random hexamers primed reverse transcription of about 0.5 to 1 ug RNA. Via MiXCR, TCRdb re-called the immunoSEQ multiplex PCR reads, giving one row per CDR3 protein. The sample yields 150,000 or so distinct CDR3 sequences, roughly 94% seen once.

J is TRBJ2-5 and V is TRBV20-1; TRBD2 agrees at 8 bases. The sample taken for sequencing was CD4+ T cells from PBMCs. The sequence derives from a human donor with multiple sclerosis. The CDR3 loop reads CSAFRPGGEKQETQYF. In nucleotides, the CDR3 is TGCAGTGCTTTCCGACCGGGGGGGGAAAAGCAAGAGACCCAGTACTTC.